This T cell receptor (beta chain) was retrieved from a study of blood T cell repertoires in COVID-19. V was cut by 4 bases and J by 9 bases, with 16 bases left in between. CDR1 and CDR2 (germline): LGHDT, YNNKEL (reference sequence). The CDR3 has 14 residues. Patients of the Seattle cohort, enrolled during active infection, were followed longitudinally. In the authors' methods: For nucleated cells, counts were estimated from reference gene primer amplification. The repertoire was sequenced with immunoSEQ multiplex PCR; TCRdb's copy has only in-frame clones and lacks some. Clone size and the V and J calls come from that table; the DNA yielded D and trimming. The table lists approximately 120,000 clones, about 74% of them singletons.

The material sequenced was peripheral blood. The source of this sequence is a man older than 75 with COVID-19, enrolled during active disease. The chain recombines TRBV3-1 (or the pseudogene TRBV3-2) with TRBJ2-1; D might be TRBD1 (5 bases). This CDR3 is CASSPSQGIGEQFF. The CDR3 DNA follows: TGTGCCAGCAGCCCCTCGCAGGGAATCGGTGAGCAGTTCTTC.